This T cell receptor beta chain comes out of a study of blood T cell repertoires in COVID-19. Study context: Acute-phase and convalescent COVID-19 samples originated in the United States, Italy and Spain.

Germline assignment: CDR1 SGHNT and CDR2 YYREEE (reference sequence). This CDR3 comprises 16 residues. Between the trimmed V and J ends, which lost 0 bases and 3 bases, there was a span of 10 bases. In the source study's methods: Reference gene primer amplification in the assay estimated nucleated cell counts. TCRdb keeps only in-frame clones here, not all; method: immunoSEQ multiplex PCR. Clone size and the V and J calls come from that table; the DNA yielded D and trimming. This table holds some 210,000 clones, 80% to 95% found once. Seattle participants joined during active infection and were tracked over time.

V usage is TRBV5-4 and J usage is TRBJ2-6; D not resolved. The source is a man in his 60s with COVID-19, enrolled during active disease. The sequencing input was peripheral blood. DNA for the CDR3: TGTGCCAGCAGCTTGGGCACCTTACTTGGGGCCAACGTCCTGACTTTC. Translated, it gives CASSLGTLLGANVLTF.